Below, 15 T cell receptor beta chains from the same sample are listed, as sequenced in a study of CD8 T cells in Susac syndrome. About 0.45 to 1 ug RNA was reverse transcribed with random hexamers. Via MiXCR, TCRdb re-called the immunoSEQ multiplex PCR reads, giving one row per CDR3 protein. The sample carries 250,000 to 300,000 distinct CDR3 sequences, over 75% recorded once. The material sequenced was CD8+ T cells from PBMCs. These receptors all come from a human donor with multiple sclerosis.

The chain joins TRBV6-1 to TRBJ2-1, with D possibly being TRBD2 (6 bases). V was clipped by 2 bases and J by 0 bases, with 11 bases between them. The CDR3 has 16 amino acids. Germline values: CDR1 MNHNS, CDR2 SASEGT. CDR3 amino acids: CASSEIGGSSYNEQFF. CDR3 nucleotides: TGTGCCAGCAGTGAAATTGGAGGGAGCTCCTACAATGAGCAGTTCTTC.

The chain employs TRBV15 and TRBJ1-3, with D possibly matching TRBD1 (5 bases). V lost 0 bases and J lost 3, with 12 bases in between. The CDR3 covers 16 residues. The germline gives CDR1 LNHNV, CDR2 YYDKDF (reference sequence). The CDR3 DNA follows: TGTGCCACCAGCAGAGAACGTGGGGGAGTTGGAAACACCATATATTTT. Protein product: CATSRERGGVGNTIYF.

The CDR3 region is CASSTGTVNYGYTF. The DNA of the CDR3 is TGTGCCAGCAGCACAGGGACGGTGAACTATGGCTACACCTTC. This chain connects TRBV7-9 to TRBJ1-2; a weak D match, TRBD1 (6 bases). The germline V and J ends were trimmed by 5 bases and 2 bases, with 12 bases remaining between them. This CDR3 has 14 amino acids. Germline values: CDR1 SEHNR, CDR2 FQNEAQ (reference sequence).

The genes are TRBV29-1 and TRBJ2-1, with 9 bases identical to TRBD2. This CDR3 is built from 14 residues. Germline V lookup: CDR1 SQVTM, CDR2 ANQGSEA. V lost 4 bases to trimming and J lost 7 bases; unmatched junction nucleotides: 8. In DNA form, the CDR3 reads TGCAGCGTTGGGGGGACTAGCCTAAGTAATGAGCAGTTCTTC. Translating it yields CSVGGTSLSNEQFF.

The chain is built from TRBV19 and TRBJ2-7, with 8 bases lining up with TRBD2. J was trimmed by 1 base and V by 5 bases; bases with no gene match: 7. Germline V gene data show CDR1 as LNHDA and CDR2 as SQIVND (reference sequence). This CDR3 spans 15 amino acids. The CDR3 bases are TGTGCCAGTAGTCCCTCCCCGGGAGGGTCCTACGAGCAGTACTTC. As protein: CASSPSPGGSYEQYF.

J is TRBJ2-1 and V is TRBV20-1; TRBD1 agrees at 9 bases. The CDR3 is 18 residues long. Per the germline V gene, CDR1 is DFQATT and CDR2 is SNEGSKA (reference sequence). Trimming at V came to 5 bases and at J to 0 bases, leaving 14 bases not matched to a gene. CDR3 sequence: CSAPGTGSFSSSYNEQFF. The CDR3 nucleotides read TGCAGTGCTCCCGGGACAGGGAGTTTTTCCAGCTCCTACAATGAGCAGTTCTTC.

J is TRBJ2-7 and V is TRBV7-9; unclear D gene. The germline gives CDR1 SEHNR, CDR2 FQNEAQ (reference sequence). The CDR3 consists of 14 residues. V was cut by 5 bases and J by 4 bases, with 15 bases left in between. The CDR3 spells CASSRTEEAYEQYF. As DNA, the CDR3 is TGTGCCAGCAGCCGGACCGAAGAGGCGTACGAGCAGTACTTC.

The chain couples TRBV18 to TRBJ2-4; D is tentatively TRBD1 or TRBD2 (5 bases each). Looked up from germline, CDR1 is KGHSH and CDR2 is LQKENI. With 1 base removed from V and 1 base from J, the gap between germline ends came to 5 bases. The CDR3 spans 14 residues. CDR3 in amino acids: CASSPRGAKNIQYF. Here the CDR3 DNA reads TGTGCCAGCTCACCACGGGGGGCCAAAAACATTCAGTACTTC.

The V and J genes are TRBV24-1 and TRBJ2-3; D unclear. Germline-derived CDR1 and CDR2 are KGHDR and SFDVKD. The CDR3 sequence is 13 residues long. V was clipped by 2 bases and J by 14 bases, with 16 bases between them. This CDR3 reads CATSDYDLLPAYF. The DNA of the CDR3 is TGTGCCACCAGTGATTATGACCTCCTTCCGGCGTATTTT.

The chain employs TRBV7-2 and TRBJ2-2; 9 bases fit TRBD2. The germline CDR1 and CDR2 sequences are SGHTA and FQGNSA. This CDR3 comprises 17 residues. Trimming at V came to 5 bases and at J to 8 bases, leaving 15 bases not matched to a gene. The CDR3: CASSLGTSRVTLGELFF. CDR3 bases: TGTGCCAGCAGCCTCGGGACTAGCCGCGTCACCCTTGGGGAGCTGTTTTTT.

The chain recombines TRBV24-1 with TRBJ1-1; D may be TRBD1 (5 bases). The germline CDR1 and CDR2 sequences are KGHDR and SFDVKD. The CDR3 spans 13 residues. The V and J ends lost 6 bases and 0 bases respectively, with 7 bases between them. The CDR3 spells CATSPGLNTEAFF. In DNA, the CDR3 is TGTGCCACCAGTCCGGGGCTGAACACTGAAGCTTTCTTT.

The chain uses TRBV4-1 and TRBJ2-1, with 7 positions matching TRBD1. Germline V lookup: CDR1 MGHRA, CDR2 YSYEKL. Trimming removed 1 base from V and 0 bases from J; junction bases left unmatched: 9. CDR3 length equals 18 residues. The CDR3 here is CASSQVSEDRYSYNEQFF. The CDR3, as DNA: TGCGCCAGCAGCCAAGTTAGTGAGGACAGGTACTCCTACAATGAGCAGTTCTTC.

The genes are TRBV19 and TRBJ1-5; perhaps TRBD1 as D (5 bases). V was clipped by 10 bases and J by 2 bases, with 12 bases between them. The CDR3 is 13 amino acids. Germline CDR1 is LNHDA and CDR2 is SQIVND (reference sequence). In DNA, the CDR3 is TGTGCCACCTGGACGGGGGGCAATCAGCCCCAGCATTTT. Translated, it gives CATWTGGNQPQHF.

This sequence joins TRBV29-1 and TRBJ2-1, with a possible D match to TRBD2 (5 bases). V lost 3 bases and J 0 bases, leaving 12 bases between the germline ends. This CDR3 is 15 amino acids long. The V gene's germline CDR1 is SQVTM and CDR2 ANQGSEA. CDR3: CSVDGHGSSYNEQFF. The CDR3 coding sequence is TGCAGCGTTGATGGGCATGGGAGCTCCTACAATGAGCAGTTCTTC.

The rearrangement links TRBV6-5 to TRBJ2-4; the D call may be TRBD1 or TRBD2 (6 bases each). CDR1 MNHEY and CDR2 SVGAGI come from the germline V gene. The length of the CDR3 is 16 residues. Between the trimmed V and J ends, which lost 1 base and 4 bases, there was a span of 14 bases. The CDR3 sequence: CASSYFTWGAKNIQYF. DNA for the CDR3: TGTGCCAGCAGTTACTTCACTTGGGGGGCAAAAAACATTCAGTACTTC.